These 20 T cell receptor beta chains share one sample of origin, sequenced in a study of T-cell memory formation after mild COVID-19. Via MiXCR, TCRdb re-called the 5' RACE reads, giving one row per CDR3 protein. In the table there are hundreds of thousands of distinct CDR3 sequences, about 19% of which are singletons. The sequenced material came from PBMCs or a T cell subset sorted from them (not recorded which). These receptors all stem from an adult woman who had mild COVID-19 (a few samples of this study predate the infection). Cell type and time point are not known.

CDR3 loop: CASSLLRVTGELFF. DNA for the CDR3: TGCGCCAGCAGCTTGCTAAGGGTCACCGGGGAGCTGTTTTTT. The chain joins TRBV5-1 to TRBJ2-2; D ambiguous. V shed 1 base and J shed 4 bases, with 8 bases lying between them. Germline V lookup: CDR1 SGHRS, CDR2 YFSETQ. The CDR3 extends over 14 amino acids.

CDR3 nucleotide sequence: TGTGCCAGCAGCTTGGAGGGCTCAAGACCGGGAGGCTACACCTTC. Its protein product is CASSLEGSRPGGYTF. The chain couples TRBV5-5 to TRBJ1-2, with D hard to call. The V end lost 0 bases, the J end lost 8 bases, and 17 bases lay between the germline ends. This CDR3 is 15 amino acids long. The germline V gene encodes CDR1 SGHKS and CDR2 YYEKEE (reference sequence).

The gene calls are TRBV5-5 and TRBJ2-2; D not resolved. CDR3 length: 15 residues. The ends were cut back, 0 bases at V and 6 bases at J, with 12 bases in the middle. The germline CDR1 and CDR2 sequences are SGHKS and YYEKEE (reference sequence). CDR3 nucleotide sequence: TGTGCCAGCAGCTTGGAGCCGGACGGTGCCGGGGAGCTGTTTTTT. The encoded protein is CASSLEPDGAGELFF.

The chain recombines TRBV7-2 with TRBJ2-1; 11 bases match TRBD2. The V segment lost 10 bases and the J segment 7 bases; nucleotides outside the gene matches: 9. CDR1 SGHTA and CDR2 FQGNSA come from the germline V gene. This CDR3 is 14 amino acids long. CDR3 DNA sequence: TGTGCCACCCACCTAGCGGGGGGCGGAAATGAGCAGTTCTTC. Translation gives CATHLAGGGNEQFF.

The chain uses TRBV30 and TRBJ2-2, with TRBD1 matching 9 bases. The length of the CDR3 is 16 residues. V was pared by 3 bases and J by 0 bases, with 5 bases of the junction left unmatched. CDR1 GTSNPN and CDR2 SVGIG come from the germline V gene (reference sequence). This CDR3 is CAWSPRDRANTGELFF. DNA for the CDR3: TGTGCCTGGAGCCCCCGGGACAGGGCGAACACCGGGGAGCTGTTTTTT.

This chain links TRBV20-1 with TRBJ1-1; D possibly corresponds to TRBD1 (5 bases). CDR3 size: 13 residues. V dropped 5 bases and J dropped 1 base, with 11 bases sitting between them. Germline V gene sequence: CDR1 DFQATT, CDR2 SNEGSKA (reference sequence). CDR3 residues: CSAGDGGNTEAFF. CDR3 coding DNA: TGCAGTGCTGGGGACGGGGGGAACACTGAAGCTTTCTTT.

Only a few counts were recorded for this clonotype. The chain uses TRBV6-1 and TRBJ1-4; D not resolved. CDR3 length: 14 amino acids. Per germline, CDR1 MNHNS and CDR2 SASEGT. Trimming shortened V by 7 bases and J by 4 bases, and 13 bases separated the two germline ends. The CDR3 loop reads CASNRVGINEKLFF. The CDR3 DNA reads as TGTGCCAGCAACAGAGTGGGGATTAATGAAAAACTGTTTTTT.

This clonotype occurred a few times. V usage is TRBV7-2 and J usage is TRBJ2-1, with D unresolved. Germline CDR1 is SGHTA and CDR2 is FQGNSA. There are 15 residues in the CDR3. V was trimmed by 0 bases and J by 2 bases, leaving 8 bases between them. The CDR3 sequence is CASSLASLPYNEQFF. DNA for the CDR3: TGTGCCAGCAGCTTAGCCAGCCTTCCCTACAATGAGCAGTTCTTC. The complete variable domain, with remaining parts taken from reference TRBV7-2 and TRBJ2-1, reads GAGVSQSPSNKVTEKGKDVELRCDPISGHTALYWYRQSLGQGLEFLIYFQGNSAPDKSGLPSDRFSAERTGGSVSTLTIQRTQQEDSAVYLCASSLASLPYNEQFFGPGTRLTVL.

This clonotype came up a few times. The J gene is TRBJ1-4, the V gene TRBV5-1, with 9 bases fitting TRBD1. CDR3 length: 15 amino acids. V dropped 4 bases and J dropped 8; count of bases not matched to a gene: 9. Per germline, CDR1 SGHRS and CDR2 YFSETQ. Here the CDR3 reads CASSPNPTGGEKLFF. The DNA of the CDR3 is TGCGCCAGCAGCCCGAACCCTACAGGGGGCGAAAAACTGTTTTTT.

The table lists this clonotype with a few counts. V usage is TRBV24-1 and J usage is TRBJ1-5; possible D gene TRBD1, 5 bases. The length of the CDR3 is 15 residues. Germline V gene data show CDR1 as KGHDR and CDR2 as SFDVKD. The V end was cut by 5 bases, the J end by 5 bases, with 15 bases between. The CDR3 loop reads CATSGLTLRDQPQHF. The CDR3 DNA sequence: TGTGCCACCAGTGGCCTGACGCTCAGGGATCAGCCCCAGCATTTT.

The table lists this clonotype with a few counts. The rearrangement uses TRBV6-6 and TRBJ2-3, with D perhaps matching TRBD2 (5 bases). The CDR3 sequence is 14 residues long. Germline assignment: CDR1 MNHNY and CDR2 SVGAGI (reference sequence). The V and J ends lost 2 bases and 3 bases respectively, with 9 bases between them. The CDR3 spells CASSYLVATDTQYF. The CDR3 coding sequence is TGTGCCAGCAGTTACCTGGTAGCGACAGATACGCAGTATTTT.

There are many counts of this clonotype. The genes are TRBV4-1 and TRBJ2-3, with 7 nucleotides matching TRBD2. Germline loops: CDR1 MGHRA, CDR2 YSYEKL. J lost 3 bases, V lost 1 base, and 4 bases had no gene match. The CDR3 is 15 amino acids. The CDR3 DNA sequence: TGCGCCAGCAGCCAAGCGGGGGGTGGGACAGATACGCAGTATTTT. Its protein product is CASSQAGGGTDTQYF.

The J gene is TRBJ2-3, the V gene TRBV4-3; unclear D gene. Germline CDR1 reads LGHNA; CDR2 reads YSLEER. V was cut by 3 bases and J by 2 bases, with 12 bases left in between. CDR3 length equals 15 residues. The CDR3: CASSHDIGDTDTQYF. The CDR3 nucleotides are TGCGCCAGCAGCCACGACATTGGGGACACAGATACGCAGTATTTT.

The chain combines TRBV12-3 or TRBV12-4 with TRBJ1-5; unclear D gene. The V end was cut by 1 base, the J end by 8 bases, with 15 bases between. The CDR3 length is 15 residues. CDR3 in DNA: TGTGCCAGCAGTTTAGACGGAACCTTTGGAGAGCCCCAGCATTTT. This sequence encodes CASSLDGTFGEPQHF.

V is TRBV7-9 and J is TRBJ1-1, with a weak D call TRBD1 (6 bases). The V gene lost 5 bases and the J gene lost 1 base, with 11 bases spanning the gap. Germline CDR1 reads SEHNR; CDR2 reads FQNEAQ (reference sequence). This CDR3 region has 14 residues. The CDR3 region is CASSPQQGNTEAFF. Here the CDR3 DNA reads TGTGCCAGCAGCCCTCAACAGGGGAACACTGAAGCTTTCTTT.

Concerning this clonotype: The germline gene is not matched at one end of the junction; a read error may be the cause. J is TRBJ2-1 and V is TRBV14; D is unclear. The CDR3 length is 12 residues. CDR1 is SGHDN, CDR2 FVKESK, per germline. CDR3 DNA sequence: TGTGCCAGCAGCCAACTAGGTGCTGGAACCTACTTC. The encoded protein is CASSQLGAGTYF.

In its sample, this clonotype was seen many times. The V and J genes are TRBV7-2 and TRBJ2-6; 9 nucleotides align to TRBD2. Germline V gene lookup returns CDR1 SGHTA and CDR2 FQGNSA. V lost 5 bases, J lost 4 bases, and 15 bases stayed unmatched. CDR3 length: 19 amino acids. The CDR3, as DNA: TGTGCCAGCAGCCTTAGGGCTAGCGGGACCCAGGGAGGGGCCAACGTCCTGACTTTC. This gives the protein CASSLRASGTQGGANVLTF.

The table lists this clonotype with a few counts. The chain joins TRBV24-1 to TRBJ1-5; maybe TRBD1 (5 bases). There are 15 residues in the CDR3. Germline V gene sequence: CDR1 KGHDR, CDR2 SFDVKD. V lost 9 bases, J lost 5 bases, and 19 bases lay in between. The CDR3 sequence: CATHPGTGTYQPQHF. The CDR3 bases are TGTGCCACCCACCCTGGGACGGGAACATATCAGCCCCAGCATTTT.

The genes are TRBV4-1 and TRBJ2-7; 12 bases align to TRBD2. J lost 5 bases, V lost 3 bases, and 11 bases had no gene match. Germline V gene lookup returns CDR1 MGHRA and CDR2 YSYEKL. The CDR3 totals 17 residues. The CDR3 DNA reads as TGCGCCAGCAGCCAGCTGGGTTCTAGCGGGGGGGCGGACGAGCAGTACTTC. It specifies CASSQLGSSGGADEQYF.

The chain has TRBV11-2 and TRBJ2-5; 7 bases are shared with TRBD2. CDR1 is SGHAT, CDR2 FQNNGV, per germline. The V and J ends lost 3 bases and 4 bases, in that order; junction bases with no gene match: 8. The CDR3 sequence is 15 residues long. CDR3 amino acids: CASSFSGARRETQYF. CDR3 coding DNA: TGTGCCAGCAGCTTCAGCGGGGCAAGGCGAGAGACCCAGTACTTC. Full variable domain (missing parts from reference TRBV11-2 and TRBJ2-5): EAGVAQSPRYKIIEKRQSVAFWCNPISGHATLYWYQQILGQGPKLLIQFQNNGVVDDSQLPKDRFSAERLKGVDSTLKIQPAKLEDSAVYLCASSFSGARRETQYFGPGTRLLVL.